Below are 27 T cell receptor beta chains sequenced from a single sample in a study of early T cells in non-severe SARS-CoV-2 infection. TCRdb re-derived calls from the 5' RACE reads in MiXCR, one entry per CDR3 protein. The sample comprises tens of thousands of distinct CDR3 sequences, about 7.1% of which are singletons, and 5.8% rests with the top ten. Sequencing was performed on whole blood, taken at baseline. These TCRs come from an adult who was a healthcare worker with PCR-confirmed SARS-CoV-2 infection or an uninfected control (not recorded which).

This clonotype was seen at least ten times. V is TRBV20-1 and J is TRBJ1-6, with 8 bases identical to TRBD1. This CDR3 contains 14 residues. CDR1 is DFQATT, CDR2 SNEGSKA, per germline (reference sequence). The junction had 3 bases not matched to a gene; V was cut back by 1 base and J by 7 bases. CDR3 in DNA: TGCAGTGCTAGAGTCAGGACAGGGAATTCACCCCTCCACTTT. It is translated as CSARVRTGNSPLHF.

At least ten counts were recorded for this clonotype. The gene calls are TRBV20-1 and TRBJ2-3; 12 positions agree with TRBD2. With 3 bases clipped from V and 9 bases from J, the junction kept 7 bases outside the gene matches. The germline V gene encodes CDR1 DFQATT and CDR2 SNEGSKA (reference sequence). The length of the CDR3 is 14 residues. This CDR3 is CSARTSGGPETQYF. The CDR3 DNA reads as TGCAGTGCTAGGACTAGCGGGGGCCCCGAGACGCAGTATTTT.

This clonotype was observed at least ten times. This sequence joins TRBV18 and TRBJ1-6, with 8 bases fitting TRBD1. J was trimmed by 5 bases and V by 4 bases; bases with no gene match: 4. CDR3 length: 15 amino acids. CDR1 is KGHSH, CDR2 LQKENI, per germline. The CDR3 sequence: CASSRTGNNNSPLHF. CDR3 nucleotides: TGTGCCAGCTCACGGACAGGGAATAATAATTCACCCCTCCACTTT.

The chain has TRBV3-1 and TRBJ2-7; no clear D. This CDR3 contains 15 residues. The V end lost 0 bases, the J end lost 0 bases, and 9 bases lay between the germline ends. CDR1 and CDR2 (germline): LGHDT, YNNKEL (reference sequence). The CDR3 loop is CASSQEGRYSYEQYF. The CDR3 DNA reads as TGTGCCAGCAGCCAAGAGGGCAGGTACTCCTACGAGCAGTACTTC.

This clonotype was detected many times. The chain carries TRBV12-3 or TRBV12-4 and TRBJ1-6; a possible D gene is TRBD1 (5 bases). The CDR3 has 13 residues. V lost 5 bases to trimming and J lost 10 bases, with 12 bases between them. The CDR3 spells CASSETGGSPLHF. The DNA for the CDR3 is TGTGCCAGCAGTGAAACAGGAGGCTCACCCCTCCACTTT.

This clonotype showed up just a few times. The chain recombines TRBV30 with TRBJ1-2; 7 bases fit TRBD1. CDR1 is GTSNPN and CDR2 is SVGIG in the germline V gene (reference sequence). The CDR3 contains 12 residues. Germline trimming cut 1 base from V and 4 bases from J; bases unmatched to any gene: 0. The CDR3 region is CAWSGDSYGYTF. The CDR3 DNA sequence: TGTGCCTGGAGTGGGGACAGCTATGGCTACACCTTC.

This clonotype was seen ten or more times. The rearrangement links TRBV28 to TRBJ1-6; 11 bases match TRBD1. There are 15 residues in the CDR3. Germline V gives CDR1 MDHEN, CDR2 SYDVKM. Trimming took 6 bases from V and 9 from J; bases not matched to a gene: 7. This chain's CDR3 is CASRSPGTGGSPLHF. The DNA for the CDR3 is TGTGCCAGCAGGTCCCCCGGGACAGGGGGTTCACCCCTCCACTTT.

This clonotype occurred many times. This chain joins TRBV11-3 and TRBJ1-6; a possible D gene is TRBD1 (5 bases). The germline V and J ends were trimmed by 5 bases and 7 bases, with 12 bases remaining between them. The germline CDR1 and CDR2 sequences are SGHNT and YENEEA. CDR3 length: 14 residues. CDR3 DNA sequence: TGTGCCAGCAGCCTGATGGGGGGGAATTCACCCCTCCACTTT. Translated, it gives CASSLMGGNSPLHF.

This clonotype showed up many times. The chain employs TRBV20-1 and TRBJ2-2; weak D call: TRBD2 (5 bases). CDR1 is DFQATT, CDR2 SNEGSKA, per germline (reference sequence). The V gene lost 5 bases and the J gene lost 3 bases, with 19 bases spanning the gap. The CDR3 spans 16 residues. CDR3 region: CSARLPGLRDTGELFF. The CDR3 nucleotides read TGCAGTGCTCGCCTCCCGGGGTTAAGGGACACCGGGGAGCTGTTTTTT.

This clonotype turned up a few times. The CDR3 region is CASSYSLAGAYEQYF. CDR3 nucleotide sequence: TGTGCCAGCAGTTACTCGCTAGCGGGGGCCTACGAGCAGTACTTC. The V gene is TRBV6-5, the J gene TRBJ2-7, with TRBD2 matching over 10 bases. After removal of 0 bases from V and 2 bases from J, the junction contained 1 base not matched to a gene. Germline CDR1 MNHEY, CDR2 SVGAGI. The CDR3 runs 15 residues.

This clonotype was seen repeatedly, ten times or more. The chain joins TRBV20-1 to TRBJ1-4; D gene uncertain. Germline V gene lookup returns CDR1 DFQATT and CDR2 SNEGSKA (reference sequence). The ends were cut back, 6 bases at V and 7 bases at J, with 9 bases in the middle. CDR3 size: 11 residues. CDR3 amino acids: CSAFSFEKLFF. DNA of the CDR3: TGCAGTGCGTTCTCGTTTGAAAAACTGTTTTTT.

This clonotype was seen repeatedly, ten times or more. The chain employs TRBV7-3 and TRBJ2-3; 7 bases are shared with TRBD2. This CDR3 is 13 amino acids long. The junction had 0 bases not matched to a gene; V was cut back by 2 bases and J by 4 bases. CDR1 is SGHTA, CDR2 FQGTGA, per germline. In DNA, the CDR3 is TGTGCCAGCAGCTTACGGGGGGCAGATACGCAGTATTTT. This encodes CASSLRGADTQYF.

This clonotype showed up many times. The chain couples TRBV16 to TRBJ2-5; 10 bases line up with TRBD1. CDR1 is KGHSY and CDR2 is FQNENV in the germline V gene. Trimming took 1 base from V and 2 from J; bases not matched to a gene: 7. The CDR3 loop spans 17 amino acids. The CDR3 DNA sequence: TGTGCCAGCAGCCAATTAACCGGGACAGGGGTACAAGAGACCCAGTACTTC. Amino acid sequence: CASSQLTGTGVQETQYF.

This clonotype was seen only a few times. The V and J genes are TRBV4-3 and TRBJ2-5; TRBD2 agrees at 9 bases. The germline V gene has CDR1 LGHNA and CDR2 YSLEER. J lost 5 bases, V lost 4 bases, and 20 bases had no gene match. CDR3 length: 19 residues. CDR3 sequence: CASSRERPYLAGSRETQYF. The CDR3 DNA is TGCGCCAGCAGCCGAGAGAGGCCATACCTAGCGGGGAGCAGGGAGACCCAGTACTTC.

The CDR3 here is CATSRGDSAHEQYF. CDR3 nucleotide sequence: TGTGCCACCAGCAGAGGGGACAGCGCCCACGAGCAGTACTTC. This rearrangement joins TRBV15 to TRBJ2-7, with 7 positions matching TRBD1. Unmatched junction bases numbered 5, after V lost 1 base and J lost 5 bases. This CDR3 has 14 residues. Germline values: CDR1 LNHNV, CDR2 YYDKDF (reference sequence).

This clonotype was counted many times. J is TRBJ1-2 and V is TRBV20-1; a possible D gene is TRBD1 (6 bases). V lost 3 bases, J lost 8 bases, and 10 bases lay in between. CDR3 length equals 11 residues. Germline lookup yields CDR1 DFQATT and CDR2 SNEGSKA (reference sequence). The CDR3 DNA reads TGCAGTGCTAGTAGGGGGGAAGGCTACACCTTC. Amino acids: CSASRGEGYTF.

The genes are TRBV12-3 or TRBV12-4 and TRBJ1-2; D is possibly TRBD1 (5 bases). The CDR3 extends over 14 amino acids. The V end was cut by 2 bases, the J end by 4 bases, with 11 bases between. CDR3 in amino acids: CASSLYSGGYGYTF. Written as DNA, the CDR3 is TGTGCCAGCAGTTTATACTCGGGGGGCTATGGCTACACCTTC.

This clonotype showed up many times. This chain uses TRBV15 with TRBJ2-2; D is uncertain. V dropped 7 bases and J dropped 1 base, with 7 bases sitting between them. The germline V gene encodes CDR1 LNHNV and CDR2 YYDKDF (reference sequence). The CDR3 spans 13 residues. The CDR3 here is CATKERNTGELFF. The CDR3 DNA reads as TGTGCCACCAAGGAAAGGAACACCGGGGAGCTGTTTTTT.

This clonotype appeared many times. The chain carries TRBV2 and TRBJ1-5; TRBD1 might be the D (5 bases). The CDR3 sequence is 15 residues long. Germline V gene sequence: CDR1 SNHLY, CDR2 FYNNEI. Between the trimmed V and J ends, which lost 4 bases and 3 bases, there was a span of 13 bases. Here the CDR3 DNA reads TGTGCCAGCAGTGTTTTGGGGACTCACAATCAGCCCCAGCATTTT. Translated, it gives CASSVLGTHNQPQHF.

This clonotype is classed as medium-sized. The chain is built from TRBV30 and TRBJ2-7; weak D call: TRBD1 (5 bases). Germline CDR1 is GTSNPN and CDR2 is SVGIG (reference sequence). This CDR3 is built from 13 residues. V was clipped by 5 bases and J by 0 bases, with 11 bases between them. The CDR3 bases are TGTGCCTGGGGACACTTGGACTCCTACGAGCAGTACTTC. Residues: CAWGHLDSYEQYF.

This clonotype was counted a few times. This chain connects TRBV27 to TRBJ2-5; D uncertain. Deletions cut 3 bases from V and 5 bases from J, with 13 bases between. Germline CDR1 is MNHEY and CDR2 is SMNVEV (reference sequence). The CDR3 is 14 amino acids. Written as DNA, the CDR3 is TGTGCCAGCAGTTTGGGAATGGCTACGGAGACCCAGTACTTC. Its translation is CASSLGMATETQYF.

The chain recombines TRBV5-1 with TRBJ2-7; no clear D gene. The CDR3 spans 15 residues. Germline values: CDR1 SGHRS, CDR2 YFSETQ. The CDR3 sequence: CAEPGQDRFSYEQYF. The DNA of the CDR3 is TGCGCTGAACCTGGGCAGGACCGATTCTCCTACGAGCAGTACTTC.

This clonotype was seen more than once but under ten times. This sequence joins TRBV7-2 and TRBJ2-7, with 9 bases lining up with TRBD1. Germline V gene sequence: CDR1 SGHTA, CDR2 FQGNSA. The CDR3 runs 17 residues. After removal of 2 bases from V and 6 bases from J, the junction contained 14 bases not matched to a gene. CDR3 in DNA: TGTGCCAGCAGCTTAATGCCTTGGGGGACAGGGTTGTTCGAGCAGTACTTC. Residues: CASSLMPWGTGLFEQYF.

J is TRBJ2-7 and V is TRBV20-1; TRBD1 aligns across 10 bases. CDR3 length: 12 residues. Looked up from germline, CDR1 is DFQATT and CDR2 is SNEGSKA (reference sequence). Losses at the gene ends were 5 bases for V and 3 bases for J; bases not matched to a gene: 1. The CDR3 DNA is TGCAGTGCTGGGGACAGGGGCTACGAGCAGTACTTC. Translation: CSAGDRGYEQYF.

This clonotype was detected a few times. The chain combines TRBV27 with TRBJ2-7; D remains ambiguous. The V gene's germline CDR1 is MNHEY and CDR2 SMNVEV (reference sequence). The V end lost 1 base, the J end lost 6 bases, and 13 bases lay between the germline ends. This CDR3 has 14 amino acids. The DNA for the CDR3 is TGTGCCAGCAGTTTATGGGGTACCCCGGGCGAGCAGTACTTC. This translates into CASSLWGTPGEQYF.

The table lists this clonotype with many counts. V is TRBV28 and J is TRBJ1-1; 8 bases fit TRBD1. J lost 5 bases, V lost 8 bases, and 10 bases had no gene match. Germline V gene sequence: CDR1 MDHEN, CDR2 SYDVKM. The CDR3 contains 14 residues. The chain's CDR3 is CASPPTGVNTEAFF. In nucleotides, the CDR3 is TGTGCCAGCCCACCGACAGGGGTTAATACTGAAGCTTTCTTT.

The CDR3 nucleotides read TGCGCCAGCAGCCAAGACATAGGGACAGGGGGCCTCTCGGTAGAGACCCAGTACTTC. It translates to CASSQDIGTGGLSVETQYF. J is TRBJ2-5 and V is TRBV4-3; 12 bases agree with TRBD1. Germline V gene data show CDR1 as LGHNA and CDR2 as YSLEER. J lost 4 bases, V lost 0 bases, and 12 bases had no gene match. The length of the CDR3 is 19 residues.